This T cell receptor (beta chain) was retrieved from a study of blood T cell repertoires in COVID-19. V shed 0 bases and J shed 2 bases, with 11 bases lying between them. Looked up from germline, CDR1 is SGHRS and CDR2 is YFSETQ. The CDR3 has 15 amino acids. In the case of this clone: Other DNA sequences from this sample encode an identical CDR3 as well.

Here immunoSEQ multiplex PCR was the method, and the copy in TCRdb shows in-frame clones only, minus some. This table holds 310,000 or so clones, 86% found once. The TCR originated in a young woman who had recovered from COVID-19. The sequencing sample was made of PBMCs or T cells enriched from blood (not recorded which). This chain uses TRBV5-1 with TRBJ1-2, with D possibly being TRBD1 (5 bases). The CDR3 reads CASSLGAGPNYGYTF. CDR3 nucleotides: TGCGCCAGCAGCTTGGGGGCAGGGCCCAACTATGGCTACACCTTC.